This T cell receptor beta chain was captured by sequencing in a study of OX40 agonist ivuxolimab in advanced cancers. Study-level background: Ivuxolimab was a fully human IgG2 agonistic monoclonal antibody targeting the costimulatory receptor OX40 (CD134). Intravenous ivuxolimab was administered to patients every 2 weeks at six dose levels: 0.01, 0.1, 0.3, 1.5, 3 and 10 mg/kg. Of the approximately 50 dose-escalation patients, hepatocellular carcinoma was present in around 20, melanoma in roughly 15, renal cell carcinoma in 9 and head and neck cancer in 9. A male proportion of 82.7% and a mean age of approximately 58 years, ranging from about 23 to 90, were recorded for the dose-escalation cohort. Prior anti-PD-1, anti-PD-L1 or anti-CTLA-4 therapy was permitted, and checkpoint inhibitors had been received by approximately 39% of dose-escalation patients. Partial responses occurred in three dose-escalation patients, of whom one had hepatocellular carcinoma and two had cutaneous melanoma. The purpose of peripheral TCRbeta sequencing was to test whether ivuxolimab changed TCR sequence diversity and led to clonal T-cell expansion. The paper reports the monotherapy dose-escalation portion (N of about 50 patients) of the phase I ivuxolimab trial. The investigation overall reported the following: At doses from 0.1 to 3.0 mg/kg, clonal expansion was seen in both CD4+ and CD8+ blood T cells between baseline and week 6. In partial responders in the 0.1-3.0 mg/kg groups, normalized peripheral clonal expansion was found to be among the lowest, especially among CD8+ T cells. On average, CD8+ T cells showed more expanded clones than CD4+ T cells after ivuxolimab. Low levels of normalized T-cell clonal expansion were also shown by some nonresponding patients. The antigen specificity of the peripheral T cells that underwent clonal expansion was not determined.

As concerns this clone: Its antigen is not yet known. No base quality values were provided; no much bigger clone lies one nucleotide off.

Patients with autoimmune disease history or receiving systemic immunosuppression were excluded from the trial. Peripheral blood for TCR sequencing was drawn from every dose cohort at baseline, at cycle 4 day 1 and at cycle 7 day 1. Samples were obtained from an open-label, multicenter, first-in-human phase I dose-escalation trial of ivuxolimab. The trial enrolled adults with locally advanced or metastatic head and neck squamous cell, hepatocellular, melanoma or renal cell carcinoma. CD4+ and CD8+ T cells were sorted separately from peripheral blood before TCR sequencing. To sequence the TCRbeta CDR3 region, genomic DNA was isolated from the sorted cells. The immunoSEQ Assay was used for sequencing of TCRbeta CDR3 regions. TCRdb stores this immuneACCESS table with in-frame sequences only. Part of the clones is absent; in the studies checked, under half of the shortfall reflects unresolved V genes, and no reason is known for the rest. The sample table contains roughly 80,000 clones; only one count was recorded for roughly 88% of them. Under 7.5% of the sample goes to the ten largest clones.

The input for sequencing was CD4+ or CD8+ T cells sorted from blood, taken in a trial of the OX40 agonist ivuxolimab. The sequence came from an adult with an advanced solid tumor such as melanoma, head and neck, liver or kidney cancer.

The base sequence is TGTGCCTGGAGCGCTGGGACAGGTGGTCGCTATGGCTACACCTTC. This yields the protein CAWSAGTGGRYGYTF. The V and J segments used are TRBV30 and TRBJ1-2; the central 8 bases match TRBD1. Based on the germline V gene (reference sequence), the CDR1 and CDR2 sequences are GTSNPN and SVGIG. Trimming accounts for 3 bases at V and 4 bases at J, while the number of junction bases matched to no gene is 10. The CDR3 numbers 15 residues from cysteine through phenylalanine. CDR3 DNA only is kept here, 45 bases in frame from base 1.